The present TCR beta chain was sequenced within a study of immune evolution from preneoplasia to lung adenocarcinoma. Germline loops: CDR1 MRHNA, CDR2 SNTAGT. With 4 bases removed from V and 15 bases from J, the gap between germline ends came to 19 bases. The CDR3 covers 13 residues. Histologic diagnosis was independently verified by two lung pathologists. TCRdb's table, derived via immunoSEQ multiplex PCR, lists solely in-frame clones and lacks some. The sample records 25,000 to 30,000 clones, just under 75% being singletons. The TCR was taken from a person in their sixties or seventies with invasive lung adenocarcinoma. Some clones in this sample may be carry-over from other donors' samples. The chain recombines TRBV6-4 with TRBJ2-1; no clear D gene. Sequencing was done on a sample of FFPE invasive lung adenocarcinoma tissue. Here the CDR3 DNA reads TGTGCCAGCAGTGCAACCAATCCCGGGCCGCCGTTCTTC. Protein: CASSATNPGPPFF.